The 15 T cell receptor beta chains below were found in one sample sequenced in a study of blood T cell repertoires in COVID-19. Profiling relied on immunoSEQ multiplex PCR, and the TCRdb table lists in-frame clones only, not all of them. Of some 130,000 clones listed, around 90% are singletons. Specimen: peripheral blood. The origin of the receptors is a man aged 45-65 years with active COVID-19.

The chain employs TRBV11-2 and TRBJ2-3, with TRBD2 as a possible D gene (6 bases). The CDR3 length is 14 residues. V was cut by 5 bases and J by 5 bases, with 14 bases left in between. Germline CDR1 SGHAT, CDR2 FQNNGV. CDR3 coding DNA: TGTGCCAGCAGCCCGGGACTTCGGGGAGATACGCAGTATTTT. Its translation: CASSPGLRGDTQYF.

V and J are TRBV6-5 and TRBJ1-6, with 10 bases lining up with TRBD1. CDR3 length: 15 residues. V lost 6 bases, J lost 10 bases, and 9 bases stayed unmatched. The germline V gene has CDR1 MNHEY and CDR2 SVGAGI. The CDR3 sequence: CASRRDRGLGSPLHF. The CDR3 DNA is TGTGCCAGCAGACGAGACAGGGGGCTGGGCTCACCCCTCCACTTT.

Remarks on this clone: Other DNA sequences from this sample encode an identical CDR3 as well. This rearrangement joins TRBV5-1 to TRBJ1-3; a weak D match, TRBD1 (5 bases). This CDR3 region has 13 residues. Trimming took 3 bases from V and 4 from J, leaving 8 bases between them. Germline values: CDR1 SGHRS, CDR2 YFSETQ. The CDR3 DNA reads TGCGCCAGCAGCTCTGGACAAGGAAACACCATATATTTT. Protein: CASSSGQGNTIYF.

This chain links TRBV5-6 with TRBJ1-5; D is undetermined. V lost 6 bases to trimming and J lost 2 bases, with 12 bases between them. The CDR3 contains 14 residues. CDR1 SGHDT and CDR2 YYEEEE come from the germline V gene. The CDR3 spells CASTYGLGNQPQHF. CDR3 nucleotide sequence: TGTGCCAGCACCTACGGACTCGGCAATCAGCCCCAGCATTTT.

The chain employs TRBV5-8 and TRBJ1-2; 10 bases agree with TRBD1. J gave up 4 bases and V 4 bases, and 7 bases lay outside the gene matches. Germline V gene lookup returns CDR1 SGHTS and CDR2 YDEGEE. The CDR3 length is 15 residues. CDR3 in DNA: TGTGCCAGCAGCAAGAATGGGGACAGGGGCTATGGCTACACCTTC. It is translated as CASSKNGDRGYGYTF. The whole variable domain, remainder taken from reference TRBV5-8 and TRBJ1-2, is EAGVTQSPTHLIKTRGQQATLRCSPISGHTSVYWYQQALGLGLQFLLWYDEGEERNRGNFPPRFSGRQFPNYSSELNVNALELEDSALYLCASSKNGDRGYGYTFGSGTRLTVV.

The gene calls are TRBV11-2 and TRBJ2-7, with 8 nucleotides matching TRBD1. Trimming cost V 4 bases and J 3 bases; bases outside gene matches: 5. Germline CDR1 is SGHAT and CDR2 is FQNNGV. The CDR3 is 14 amino acids. The CDR3 protein is CASSSRDRYYEQYF. Here the CDR3 DNA reads TGTGCCAGCAGCTCCCGGGACAGGTACTACGAGCAGTACTTC.

This clone came up once. The CDR3 DNA follows: TGTGCCTGGAGTGTAAATGACGGGGACAGGTCAGAGGAGACTAATGAAAAACTGTTTTTT. This translates into CAWSVNDGDRSEETNEKLFF. This chain uses TRBV30 with TRBJ1-4, with 8 bases fitting TRBD1. The CDR3 loop spans 20 amino acids. CDR1 is GTSNPN and CDR2 is SVGIG in the germline V gene (reference sequence). With 0 bases clipped from V and 2 bases from J, the junction kept 17 bases outside the gene matches.

This chain connects TRBV5-1 to TRBJ2-5; a possible D gene is TRBD2 (6 bases). Germline-derived CDR1 and CDR2 are SGHRS and YFSETQ. Deletions cut 2 bases from V and 4 bases from J, with 15 bases between. CDR3 length: 15 amino acids. This chain's CDR3 is CASSLRNQRAETQYF. The CDR3 region has the DNA TGCGCCAGCAGCTTACGGAACCAGCGGGCAGAGACCCAGTACTTC.

V gene TRBV6-6 combines with J gene TRBJ1-3; 7 bases line up with TRBD1. Germline V gives CDR1 MNHNY, CDR2 SVGAGI (reference sequence). The trim removed 7 bases at V and 4 bases at J, leaving 7 bases unmatched. This CDR3 contains 14 residues. The CDR3 loop reads CASTIGTVGNTIYF. For the CDR3, the DNA is TGTGCCAGCACCATAGGGACAGTCGGAAACACCATATATTTT.

The chain recombines TRBV5-4 with TRBJ2-2; 8 bases are shared with TRBD2. This CDR3 region has 16 residues. The V gene's germline CDR1 is SGHNT and CDR2 YYREEE (reference sequence). V was clipped by 2 bases and J by 2 bases; unmatched bases: 5. The CDR3 DNA sequence: TGTGCCAGCAGCTTAAGCGGGGGACGAAACACCGGGGAGCTGTTTTTT. Its translation: CASSLSGGRNTGELFF.

This chain links TRBV6-2 or TRBV6-3 with TRBJ1-1; possible D gene TRBD1, 5 bases. Germline loops: CDR1 MNHEY, CDR2 SVGEGT. The CDR3 contains 13 residues. V lost 2 bases and J lost 5, with 9 bases in between. In DNA form, the CDR3 reads TGTGCCAGCAGTTACACAGGATATACTGAAGCTTTCTTT. It specifies CASSYTGYTEAFF.

The rearrangement joins TRBV6-4 to TRBJ2-5, with 10 nucleotides matching TRBD2. This CDR3 spans 17 amino acids. The V gene end was trimmed by 7 bases and the J gene end by 2 bases; junction bases not matched to a gene: 13. Germline V gene data show CDR1 as MRHNA and CDR2 as SNTAGT. The CDR3 loop reads CASTIPKRGGGQETQYF. CDR3 nucleotides: TGTGCCAGCACCATCCCAAAGCGGGGGGGTGGGCAAGAGACCCAGTACTTC.

The CDR3, as DNA: TGTGCCAGCTATAAACTAGCGGAGCCAGAGACCCAGTACTTC. Protein product: CASYKLAEPETQYF. The chain links TRBV27 to TRBJ2-5, with 8 bases fitting TRBD2. J gave up 4 bases and V 8 bases, and 9 bases lay outside the gene matches. CDR3 length equals 14 residues. Germline V gene data show CDR1 as MNHEY and CDR2 as SMNVEV (reference sequence).

The rearrangement joins TRBV10-3 to TRBJ2-3; D possibly corresponds to TRBD2 (6 bases). The CDR3 is 13 amino acids. Germline CDR1 and CDR2: ENHRY and SYGVKD. With 10 bases removed from V and 7 bases from J, the gap between germline ends came to 18 bases. DNA of the CDR3: TGTGCCACATCCCGGGACTCGCAAAATACGCAGTATTTT. It translates to CATSRDSQNTQYF.

The rearrangement joins TRBV24-1 to TRBJ2-1, with D tentatively TRBD1 (6 bases). CDR3 length: 13 amino acids. The germline V and J ends were trimmed by 6 bases and 4 bases, with 9 bases remaining between them. Germline V gene sequence: CDR1 KGHDR, CDR2 SFDVKD. In nucleotides, the CDR3 is TGTGCCACCAGTTCAGGGGAGTACAATGAGCAGTTCTTC. Translating gives CATSSGEYNEQFF.